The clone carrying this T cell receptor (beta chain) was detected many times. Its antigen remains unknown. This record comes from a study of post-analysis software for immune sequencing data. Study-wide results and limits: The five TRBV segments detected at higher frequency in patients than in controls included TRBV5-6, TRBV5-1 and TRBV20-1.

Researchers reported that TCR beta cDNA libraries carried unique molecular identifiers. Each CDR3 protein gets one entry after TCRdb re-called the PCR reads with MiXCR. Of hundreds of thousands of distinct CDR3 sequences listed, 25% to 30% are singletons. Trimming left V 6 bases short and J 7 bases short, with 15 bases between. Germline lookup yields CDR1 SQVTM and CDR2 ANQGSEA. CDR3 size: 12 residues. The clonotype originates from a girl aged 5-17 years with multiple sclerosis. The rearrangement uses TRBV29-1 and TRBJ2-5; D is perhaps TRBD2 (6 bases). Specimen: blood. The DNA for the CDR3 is TGCAGCGTCCTCCCCCCCGGGGGGACCCAGTACTTC. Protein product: CSVLPPGGTQYF.